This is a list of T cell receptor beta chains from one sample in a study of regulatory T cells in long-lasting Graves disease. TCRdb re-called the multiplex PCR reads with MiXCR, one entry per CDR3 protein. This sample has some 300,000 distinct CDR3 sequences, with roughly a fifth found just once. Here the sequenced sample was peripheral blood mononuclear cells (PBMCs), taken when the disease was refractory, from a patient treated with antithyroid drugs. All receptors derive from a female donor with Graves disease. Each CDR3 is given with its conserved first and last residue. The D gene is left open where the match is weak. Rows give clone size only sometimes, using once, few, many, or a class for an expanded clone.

CSARDSGLVSFETQYF	TGCAGTGCTAGAGATTCGGGGCTAGTGAGTTTCGAGACCCAGTACTTC	NA	TRBV20-1	NA	TRBJ2-5
CASSQVRQATGELFF	TGTGCCAGCAGCCAAGTGCGACAGGCCACCGGGGAGCTGTTTTTT	NA	TRBV3-1	NA	TRBJ2-2
CASREYLAPADTQYF	TGTGCCAGCCGTGAGTACCTAGCACCCGCGGATACGCAGTATTTT	NA	TRBV2	once	TRBJ2-3
CASTRKYNQPQHF	TGTGCCAGCACCAGGAAATACAATCAGCCCCAGCATTTT	NA	TRBV28	NA	TRBJ1-5
CASSSPWELSNEQFF	TGCGCCAGCAGCTCGCCGTGGGAATTGAGCAATGAGCAGTTCTTC	NA	TRBV5-1	NA	TRBJ2-1
CASSLEGSYYEQYF	TGTGCCAGCAGCTTAGAGGGCAGCTACTACGAGCAGTACTTC	NA	TRBV7-8	many	TRBJ2-7
CSARVTGSLYSNQPQHF	TGCAGTGCTAGAGTCACAGGGAGTCTTTATAGCAATCAGCCCCAGCATTTT	NA	TRBV20-1	few	TRBJ1-5
CASSKMPGSGNTIYF	TGTGCCAGCTCAAAAATGCCCGGCAGCGGAAACACCATATATTTT	NA	TRBV6-1	NA	TRBJ1-3
CASLLPQETQYF	TGTGCCAGCCTACTGCCACAAGAGACCCAGTACTTC	NA	TRBV3-2	many	TRBJ2-5
CASSLVRATGELFF	TGTGCCAGCAGCTTAGTCAGGGCCACCGGGGAGCTGTTTTTT	NA	TRBV11-2	NA	TRBJ2-2
CASSSTGTTYEQYF	TGTGCCAGCAGTTCCACCGGGACCACCTACGAGCAGTACTTC	NA	TRBV27	many	TRBJ2-7
CASSLPSTPETQYF	TGTGCCAGCAGTTTACCGAGTACTCCGGAGACCCAGTACTTC	NA	TRBV28	many	TRBJ2-5
CASSYSYGNTIYF	TGTGCCAGCAGTTACTCTTATGGGAACACCATATATTTT	NA	TRBV6-2/TRBV6-3	NA	TRBJ1-3
CASSDRSDHYEQYF	TGTGCCAGCAGTGACCGTAGCGACCACTACGAGCAGTACTTC	NA	TRBV2	many	TRBJ2-7
CASSLASVTDTQYF	TGTGCCAGCAGTTTAGCTAGCGTAACAGATACGCAGTATTTT	NA	TRBV28	NA	TRBJ2-3
CASSQVSGEGYEQYF	TGCGCCAGCAGCCAAGTTTCAGGGGAGGGCTACGAGCAGTACTTC	NA	TRBV4-1	NA	TRBJ2-7
CASSQDRALRFEKLFF	TGCGCCAGCAGCCAAGATAGGGCTCTAAGGTTTGAAAAACTGTTTTTT	NA	TRBV4-1	NA	TRBJ1-4
CARTYRDRETQYF	TGTGCCAGGACCTACAGGGACCGGGAGACCCAGTACTTC	NA	TRBV6-1	few	TRBJ2-5
CASSLAEEQYF	TGTGCCAGCAGTTTAGCGGAGGAGCAGTACTTC	NA	TRBV12-3/TRBV12-4	many	TRBJ2-7
CASSQRQGGQPQHF	TGTGCCAGCTCACAGCGACAGGGCGGTCAGCCCCAGCATTTT	TRBD1	TRBV18	NA	TRBJ1-5
CASSLGTSDTGELFF	TGTGCCAGCAGCCTGGGGACCAGCGACACCGGGGAGCTGTTTTTT	NA	TRBV3-1	NA	TRBJ2-2
CASSLGTVYNSPLHF	TGTGCCAGCAGCTTGGGGACAGTCTATAATTCACCCCTCCACTTT	NA	TRBV5-6	many	TRBJ1-6
CASSPDSPFSKQYF	TGTGCCAGCTCACCGGACAGTCCCTTTAGTAAGCAGTACTTC	NA	TRBV18	NA	TRBJ2-7
CASRVGQGKDIQYF	TGTGCCAGCAGGGTCGGCCAGGGTAAAGACATTCAGTACTTC	NA	TRBV6-2/TRBV6-3	once	TRBJ2-4
CASRLTGDSYQPQHF	TGCGCCAGCAGGTTGACAGGGGACAGCTATCAGCCCCAGCATTTT	TRBD1	TRBV5-1	few	TRBJ1-5
CSVAPQGHEQYF	TGCAGCGTTGCTCCGCAGGGCCACGAGCAGTACTTC	NA	TRBV29-1	few	TRBJ2-7
CASSISGWYQETQYF	TGTGCCAGCAGCATTAGCGGGTGGTACCAAGAGACCCAGTACTTC	TRBD2	TRBV7-2	few	TRBJ2-5
CASSVWWLEKLFF	TGTGCCAGCAGTGTTTGGTGGTTGGAAAAACTGTTTTTT	NA	TRBV2	many	TRBJ1-4
CASSPKTDSYEQYF	TGTGCCAGCAGCCCGAAGACAGATAGTTACGAGCAGTACTTC	NA	TRBV7-2	NA	TRBJ2-7
CASSLDEANYGYTF	TGTGCCAGCAGCTTAGACGAGGCTAACTATGGCTACACCTTC	NA	TRBV7-8	NA	TRBJ1-2
CASRGGGEAFF	TGTGCCAGCAGAGGCGGGGGAGAAGCTTTCTTT	NA	TRBV28	few	TRBJ1-1
CASSSGLAGAADTQYF	TGTGCCAGCAGCTCCGGACTAGCGGGAGCCGCAGATACGCAGTATTTT	TRBD2	TRBV7-9	NA	TRBJ2-3
CASSLSGLRDRGYEQYF	TGTGCCAGCAGTTTATCGGGACTCCGGGACAGAGGGTACGAGCAGTACTTC	NA	TRBV27	few	TRBJ2-7
CASTPVDRGTGELFF	TGTGCCAGCACCCCCGTGGACAGGGGCACCGGGGAGCTGTTTTTT	TRBD1	TRBV16	few	TRBJ2-2
CAISTTDSRLGETQYF	TGTGCCATCAGTACCACCGACAGCCGGTTAGGAGAGACCCAGTACTTC	NA	TRBV10-3	many	TRBJ2-5
CSAAGTSSYNEQFF	TGCAGTGCCGCCGGGACTAGCTCCTACAATGAGCAGTTCTTC	TRBD2	TRBV20-1	few	TRBJ2-1
CATGRVGYLLF	TGTGCCACCGGGCGGGTGGGATACCTACTCTTC	NA	TRBV27	few	TRBJ2-7
CSISGEDTQYF	TGCAGCATTAGCGGTGAAGATACGCAGTATTTT	NA	TRBV20-1	NA	TRBJ2-3
CASSLPPGPTVQPQHF	TGTGCCAGCAGCCTACCTCCGGGACCGACGGTTCAGCCCCAGCATTTT	NA	TRBV12-3/TRBV12-4	many	TRBJ1-5
CASSLGTYPPTGELFF	TGCGCCAGCAGCTTGGGAACCTACCCCCCGACCGGGGAGCTGTTTTTT	NA	TRBV5-1	NA	TRBJ2-2